These T cell receptor beta chains were read from a single sample in a study of T cell repertoires in cytomegalovirus infection. TCRdb processed the reads anew with MiXCR; each CDR3 protein has one entry. The table lists about 260,000 distinct CDR3 sequences, roughly an eighth of them singletons. Sequencing was done on a sample of PBMCs. These receptors all come from a human donor in good health (CMV status not recorded). Some clones in this sample may be carry-over from other donors' samples. CDR3s include the opening cysteine and the closing phenylalanine or tryptophan. D genes are given only for firm matches. The size field is filled for only some rows; it gives once, few, many or a size class.

clone size	V gene	D gene	J gene	CDR3 protein	CDR3 DNA
few	TRBV25-1	TRBD1	TRBJ2-7	CASRELRDRGLGYEQYF	TGTGCCAGCAGGGAACTCCGGGACAGGGGGCTCGGCTACGAGCAGTACTTC
.	TRBV3-1	.	TRBJ1-4	CASSLQAGNEKLFF	TGTGCCAGCAGCCTACAGGCGGGGAATGAAAAACTGTTTTTT
.	TRBV5-5	.	TRBJ2-1	CASSPQSSYNEQFF	TGTGCCAGCAGCCCACAGAGCTCCTACAATGAGCAGTTCTTC
few	TRBV7-9	.	TRBJ1-1	CASSLLLGGPEAFF	TGTGCCAGCAGCTTGCTACTGGGGGGGCCGGAAGCTTTCTTT
.	TRBV27	.	TRBJ2-1	CASSSRQKPLNEQFF	TGTGCCAGCAGCTCTAGGCAGAAACCTTTAAATGAGCAGTTCTTC
.	TRBV7-6	TRBD1	TRBJ2-7	CASSSRQGASEQYF	TGTGCCAGCAGCTCGAGACAGGGGGCCTCCGAGCAGTACTTC
.	TRBV29-1	.	TRBJ1-1	CSAPVDSYTEAFF	TGCAGCGCGCCAGTTGACTCCTACACTGAAGCTTTCTTT
few	TRBV7-9	TRBD2	TRBJ2-3	CASSSPPTSGYTDTQYF	TGTGCCAGCAGCTCACCCCCGACTAGCGGTTACACAGATACGCAGTATTTT
.	TRBV29-1	TRBD2	TRBJ2-1	CSVGRAGGSYNEQFF	TGCAGCGTTGGTCGAGCGGGAGGATCTTACAATGAGCAGTTCTTC
.	TRBV3-1	.	TRBJ2-1	CASSQGGSVSYNEQFF	TGTGCCAGCAGCCAAGGGGGGAGCGTCTCCTACAATGAGCAGTTCTTC
few	TRBV29-1	.	TRBJ2-1	CSVEGRVSSNEQFF	TGCAGCGTTGAAGGAAGGGTGTCCAGCAATGAGCAGTTCTTC
many	TRBV7-2	.	TRBJ2-7	CASGGSSYEQYF	TGTGCCAGCGGGGGCAGCTCCTACGAGCAGTACTTC
few	TRBV2	.	TRBJ2-7	CASTGPLLEQYF	TGTGCCAGCACGGGCCCCCTCTTGGAGCAGTACTTC
many	TRBV7-2	.	TRBJ2-1	CASSDTGYNEQFF	TGTGCCAGCAGCGATACAGGGTACAATGAGCAGTTCTTC
.	TRBV29-1	.	TRBJ2-3	CSVTLPDTQYF	TGCAGCGTTACCCTCCCAGATACGCAGTATTTT
many	TRBV11-2	TRBD1	TRBJ2-5	CASSPGTGIGETQYF	TGTGCCAGCAGCCCAGGGACAGGAATCGGGGAGACCCAGTACTTC
many	TRBV7-2	TRBD1	TRBJ2-1	CASSLDYRGQNEQFF	TGTGCCAGCAGCTTAGATTACAGGGGGCAGAATGAGCAGTTCTTC
few	TRBV9	TRBD2	TRBJ2-5	CASSEGTSGLQETQYF	TGTGCCAGCAGCGAGGGGACTAGCGGACTCCAAGAGACCCAGTACTTC
few	TRBV28	.	TRBJ2-1	CASGDEQFF	TGTGCCAGCGGGGATGAGCAGTTCTTC
many	TRBV20-1	.	TRBJ2-6	CSAMTGWEGANVLTF	TGCAGTGCCATGACAGGCTGGGAGGGGGCCAACGTCCTGACTTTC
.	TRBV2	.	TRBJ2-7	CASTLLARPTSSYEQYF	TGTGCCAGCACCCTCCTGGCCCGGCCCACGAGCTCCTACGAGCAGTACTTC
many	TRBV6-2/TRBV6-3	.	TRBJ2-2	CASSFNMNTGELFF	TGTGCCAGCAGTTTCAACATGAACACCGGGGAGCTGTTTTTT
.	TRBV6-6	TRBD2	TRBJ2-1	CASRKGTSGGPYNEQFF	TGTGCCAGCAGAAAGGGGACTAGCGGGGGGCCCTACAATGAGCAGTTCTTC
.	TRBV15	.	TRBJ1-5	CATSRDGSWRNQPQHF	TGTGCCACCAGCAGAGACGGTTCGTGGAGAAATCAGCCCCAGCATTTT
many	TRBV7-2	.	TRBJ2-7	CASSKQGDEQYF	TGTGCCAGCAGCAAACAGGGAGACGAGCAGTACTTC
many	TRBV12-3/TRBV12-4	.	TRBJ2-7	CASSQQSGAYEQYF	TGTGCCAGCAGCCAACAATCAGGAGCCTACGAGCAGTACTTC